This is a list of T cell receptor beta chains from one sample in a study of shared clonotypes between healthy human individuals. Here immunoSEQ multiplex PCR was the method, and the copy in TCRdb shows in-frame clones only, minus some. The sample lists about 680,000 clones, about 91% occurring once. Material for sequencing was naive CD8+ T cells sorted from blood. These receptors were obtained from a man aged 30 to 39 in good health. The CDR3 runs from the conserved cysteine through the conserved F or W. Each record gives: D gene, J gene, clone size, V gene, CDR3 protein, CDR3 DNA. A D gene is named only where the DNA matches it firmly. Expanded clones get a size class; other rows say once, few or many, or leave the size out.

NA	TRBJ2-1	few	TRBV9	CASSVGYNEQFF	TGTGCCAGCAGCGTAGGTTACAATGAGCAGTTCTTC
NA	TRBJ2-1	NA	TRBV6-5	CASSFSGPGINEQFF	TGTGCCAGCAGCTTTAGCGGCCCCGGGATCAATGAGCAGTTCTTC
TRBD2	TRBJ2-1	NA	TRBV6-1	CASSGILARYDNEQFF	TGTGCCAGCAGTGGGATACTAGCGAGGTACGACAATGAGCAGTTCTTC
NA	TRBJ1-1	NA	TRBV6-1	CASIRHLNTEAFF	TGTGCCAGCATACGTCATCTGAACACTGAAGCTTTCTTT
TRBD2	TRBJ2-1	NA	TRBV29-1	CSVEPGLGNNEQFF	TGCAGCGTTGAACCGGGACTAGGTAACAATGAGCAGTTCTTC
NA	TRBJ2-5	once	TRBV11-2	CASSLKETQYF	TGTGCCAGCAGCTTGAAAGAGACCCAGTACTTC
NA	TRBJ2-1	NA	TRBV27	CASSYGVGYEQFF	TGTGCCAGCAGTTATGGGGTCGGTTATGAGCAGTTCTTC
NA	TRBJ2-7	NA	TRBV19	CASSIGAGTFDEQYF	TGTGCCAGTAGTATCGGTGCGGGGACCTTCGACGAGCAGTACTTC
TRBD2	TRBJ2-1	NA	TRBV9	CASSAGLAGGSSGSYNEQFF	TGTGCCAGCAGCGCCGGACTAGCGGGAGGGAGTTCGGGATCCTACAATGAGCAGTTCTTC
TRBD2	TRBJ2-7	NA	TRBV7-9	CASSSGLGLVEQYF	TGTGCCAGCAGCTCCGGACTAGGTTTGGTCGAGCAGTACTTC
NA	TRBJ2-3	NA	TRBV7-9	CASSDSTGADTQYF	TGTGCCAGCAGCGATTCCACGGGAGCAGATACGCAGTATTTT
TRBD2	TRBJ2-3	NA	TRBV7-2	CASSPLIWASGREDTQYF	TGTGCCAGCAGTCCCCTTATATGGGCTAGCGGGAGGGAAGATACGCAGTATTTT
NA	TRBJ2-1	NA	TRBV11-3	CASSLDNEQFF	TGTGCCAGCAGCTTAGACAATGAGCAGTTCTTC
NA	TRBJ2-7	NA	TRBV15	CATSRDQGSSYEQYF	TGTGCCACCAGCAGAGATCAAGGCAGCTCCTACGAGCAGTACTTC
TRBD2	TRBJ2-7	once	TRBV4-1	CASSQVGLALTYEQYF	TGCGCCAGCAGCCAAGTAGGACTAGCGTTGACCTACGAGCAGTACTTC
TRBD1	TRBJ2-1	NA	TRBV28	CASNGRDREGNEQFF	TGTGCCAGCAACGGGCGGGACAGGGAAGGAAATGAGCAGTTCTTC
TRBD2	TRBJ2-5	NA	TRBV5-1	CASSLSGRAEETQYF	TGCGCCAGCAGCCTAAGCGGGAGGGCCGAGGAGACCCAGTACTTC
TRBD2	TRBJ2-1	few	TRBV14	CASSQDRTSGNQFF	TGTGCCAGCAGCCAAGACCGGACTAGCGGTAACCAGTTCTTC
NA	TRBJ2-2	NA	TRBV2	CASGQGYTGELFF	TGTGCCAGCGGCCAGGGTTACACCGGGGAGCTGTTTTTT
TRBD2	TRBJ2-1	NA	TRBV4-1	CASRPASLTGGPYNEQFF	TGCGCCAGTAGACCCGCCTCTCTAACGGGAGGACCCTACAATGAGCAGTTCTTC
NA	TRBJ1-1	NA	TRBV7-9	CASSSVGGPGAGTEAFF	TGTGCCAGCAGCTCAGTGGGTGGTCCGGGGGCAGGCACTGAAGCTTTCTTT
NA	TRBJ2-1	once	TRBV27	CASSVRGTYNEQFF	TGTGCCAGCAGTGTTCGGGGCACCTACAATGAGCAGTTCTTC
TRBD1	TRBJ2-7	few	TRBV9	CASSVTGQGLDEQYF	TGTGCCAGCAGCGTAACGGGACAGGGGTTGGACGAGCAGTACTTC
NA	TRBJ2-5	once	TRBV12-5	CASGFGDLAWPSRLETQYF	TGTGCTAGTGGTTTTGGGGACCTGGCTTGGCCCTCTCGGCTGGAGACCCAGTACTTC
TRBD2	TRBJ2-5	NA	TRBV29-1	CSVVLAGGLETQYF	TGCAGCGTTGTGCTAGCGGGAGGGCTTGAGACCCAGTACTTC
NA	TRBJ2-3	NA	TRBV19	CASSAYGSDTQYF	TGTGCCAGTAGTGCCTACGGGTCAGATACGCAGTATTTT
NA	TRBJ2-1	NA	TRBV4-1	CASSPGNYNEQFF	TGCGCCAGCAGCCCAGGGAACTACAATGAGCAGTTCTTC
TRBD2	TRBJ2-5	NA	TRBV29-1	CSVEGGLAELVLETQYF	TGCAGCGTTGAAGGGGGACTAGCGGAGTTGGTATTAGAGACCCAGTACTTC
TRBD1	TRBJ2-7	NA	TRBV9	CASSLRQGADEQYF	TGTGCCAGCAGCCTAAGACAGGGGGCTGACGAGCAGTACTTC
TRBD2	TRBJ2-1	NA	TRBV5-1	CASSWNHLTSGSYNEQFF	TGCGCCAGCAGCTGGAACCACTTGACTAGCGGGAGCTACAATGAGCAGTTCTTC
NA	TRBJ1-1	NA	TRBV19	CASSIVVNTEAFF	TGTGCCAGTAGTATCGTAGTGAACACTGAAGCTTTCTTT
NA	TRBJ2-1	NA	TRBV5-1	CASSLETDGNEQFF	TGCGCCAGCAGCTTGGAGACGGATGGGAATGAGCAGTTCTTC
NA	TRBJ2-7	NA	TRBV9	CASGNRDYEQYF	TGTGCCAGCGGAAATAGAGATTACGAGCAGTACTTC
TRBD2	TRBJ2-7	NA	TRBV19	CASSIGLAGSYEQYF	TGTGCCAGTAGTATAGGACTAGCGGGATCCTACGAGCAGTACTTC
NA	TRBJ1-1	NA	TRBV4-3	CASSQEGQINTEAFF	TGCGCCAGCAGCCAAGAAGGGCAGATAAACACTGAAGCTTTCTTT
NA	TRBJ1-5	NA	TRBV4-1	CASSQGVDQPQHF	TGCGCCAGCAGCCAAGGTGTTGATCAGCCCCAGCATTTT
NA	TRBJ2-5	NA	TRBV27	CASSPGRGGTQYF	TGTGCCAGCAGTCCCGGGAGAGGGGGGACCCAGTACTTC
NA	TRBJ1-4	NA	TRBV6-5	CASSLWFSATNEKLFF	TGTGCCAGCAGTTTATGGTTTTCGGCGACTAATGAAAAACTGTTTTTT
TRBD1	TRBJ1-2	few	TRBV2	CASSEGQGVRDGYTF	TGTGCCAGCAGTGAGGGACAGGGCGTCCGGGATGGCTACACCTTC
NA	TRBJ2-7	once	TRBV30	CAWSVGLNYEQYF	TGTGCCTGGAGTGTGGGACTCAACTACGAGCAGTACTTC
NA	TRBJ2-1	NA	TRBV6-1	CASSEGHYSYNEQFF	TGTGCCAGCAGTGAAGGACACTACTCCTACAATGAGCAGTTCTTC
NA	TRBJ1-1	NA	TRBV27	CASSLGGGTEAFF	TGTGCCAGCAGTTTAGGGGGGGGCACTGAAGCTTTCTTT
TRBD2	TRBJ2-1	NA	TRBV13	CASSLREGRNEQFF	TGTGCCAGCAGCTTACGGGAGGGCCGTAATGAGCAGTTCTTC
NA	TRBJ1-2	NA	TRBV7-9	CASSLAGAHGYTF	TGTGCCAGCAGCTTAGCAGGGGCTCATGGCTACACCTTC
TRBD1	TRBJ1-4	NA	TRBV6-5	CASSQTGYHQKLFF	TGTGCCAGCAGCCAGACAGGGTATCATCAAAAACTGTTTTTT
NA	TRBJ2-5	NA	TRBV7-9	CASGAPLEETQYF	TGTGCCAGCGGGGCCCCCCTAGAAGAGACCCAGTACTTC
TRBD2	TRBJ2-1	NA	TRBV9	CASSLSGTSGPSKDNEQFF	TGTGCCAGCAGCCTCTCGGGGACTAGCGGGCCGAGCAAGGACAATGAGCAGTTCTTC
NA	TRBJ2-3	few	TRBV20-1	CSASPDTQYF	TGCAGTGCTAGCCCAGATACGCAGTATTTT
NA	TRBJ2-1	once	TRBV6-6	CASSYKGERTNEQFF	TGTGCCAGCAGTTACAAAGGTGAGCGGACCAATGAGCAGTTCTTC
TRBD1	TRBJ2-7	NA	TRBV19	CASSIRQGQHYEQYF	TGTGCCAGTAGTATAAGACAGGGACAACACTACGAGCAGTACTTC
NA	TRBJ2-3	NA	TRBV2	CASMGRPNTQYF	TGTGCCAGCATGGGCAGACCCAATACGCAGTATTTT
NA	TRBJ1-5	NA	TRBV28	CASSFVGSSNQPQHF	TGTGCCAGCAGTTTTGTAGGGTCGAGCAATCAGCCCCAGCATTTT
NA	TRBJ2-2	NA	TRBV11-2	CASTRRVTGELFF	TGTGCCAGCACCCGACGGGTCACCGGGGAGCTGTTTTTT
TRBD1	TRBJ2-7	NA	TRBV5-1	CASSSGQGINEQYF	TGCGCCAGCAGCTCGGGACAGGGGATTAACGAGCAGTACTTC
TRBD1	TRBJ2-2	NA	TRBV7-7	CASQGVNTGELFF	TGTGCCAGTCAGGGGGTCAACACCGGGGAGCTGTTTTTT